Below, 25 T cell receptor beta chains from the same sample are listed, as sequenced in a study of CD8 T cells in Susac syndrome. Random hexamers primed reverse transcription of about 0.45 to 1 ug RNA. MiXCR was run by TCRdb on the immunoSEQ multiplex PCR reads, yielding one entry per CDR3 protein. The sample lists more than 80,000 distinct CDR3 sequences; 94% were seen once. Sequences were obtained from CD8+ T cells from PBMCs. All receptors come from a human donor with Susac syndrome.

This chain connects TRBV4-3 to TRBJ2-7; D is ambiguous. The CDR3 contains 14 residues. Germline CDR1 reads LGHNA; CDR2 reads YSLEER. V lost 1 base and J lost 0, with 7 bases in between. CDR3 in DNA: TGCGCCAGCAGCCAAGTCCTCGCCTCCTACGAGCAGTACTTC. It yields the protein CASSQVLASYEQYF.

This clonotype has only one observation. The V gene is TRBV4-1, the J gene TRBJ2-3, with 10 bases fitting TRBD2. This CDR3 has 17 residues. The junction had 4 bases not matched to a gene; V was cut back by 1 base and J by 0 bases. Germline-derived CDR1 and CDR2 are MGHRA and YSYEKL. The CDR3 loop is CASSQGSGGASTDTQYF. CDR3 bases: TGCGCCAGCAGCCAAGGGAGCGGGGGGGCTAGCACAGATACGCAGTATTTT.

The chain joins TRBV7-7 to TRBJ2-2; D might be TRBD1 or TRBD2, each matching 6 bases. V was cut by 4 bases and J by 7 bases, with 10 bases left in between. Germline loops: CDR1 SSHAT, CDR2 FNYEAQ (reference sequence). The CDR3 is made up of 13 amino acids. CDR3 nucleotide sequence: TGTGCCAGCAGCTGGGGGGCCGGCGGGGAGCTGTTTTTT. This codes for CASSWGAGGELFF.

J is TRBJ2-3 and V is TRBV9, with 12 bases lining up with TRBD2. The CDR3 is 17 amino acids. The trim removed 0 bases at V and 2 bases at J, leaving 4 bases unmatched. Germline values: CDR1 SGDLS, CDR2 YYNGEE. CDR3 coding DNA: TGTGCCAGCAGCGTAGAACTAGCGGGGGGCTTCACAGATACGCAGTATTTT. It yields the protein CASSVELAGGFTDTQYF.

This chain links TRBV12-3 or TRBV12-4 with TRBJ2-3, with D perhaps TRBD1 (6 bases). This CDR3 has 14 residues. V was pared by 6 bases and J by 6 bases, with 16 bases between. The DNA for the CDR3 is TGTGCCAGCAGGAACAGGGCCCGTAGGGATACGCAGTATTTT. It encodes CASRNRARRDTQYF.

The V gene is TRBV7-2, the J gene TRBJ2-1; no firm D call. The germline V and J ends were trimmed by 4 bases and 5 bases, with 9 bases remaining between them. The CDR3 loop spans 13 amino acids. Germline lookup yields CDR1 SGHTA and CDR2 FQGNSA. CDR3 in amino acids: CASSSGRDNEQFF. In nucleotides, the CDR3 is TGTGCCAGCAGCTCCGGCCGAGACAATGAGCAGTTCTTC.

The rearrangement links TRBV3-1 to TRBJ1-1; 7 bases are shared with TRBD1. V lost 0 bases and J lost 12; bases outside the gene matches: 16. Germline loops: CDR1 LGHDT, CDR2 YNNKEL (reference sequence). This CDR3 region has 16 residues. The CDR3 region is CASSQDRQGRDLESFF. The CDR3 DNA is TGTGCCAGCAGCCAAGATAGACAGGGAAGGGACTTGGAGTCTTTCTTT.

The V call is TRBV12-3 or TRBV12-4, the J call TRBJ1-2; D uncertain. This CDR3 comprises 12 residues. The V and J ends lost 3 bases and 3 bases respectively, with 5 bases between them. The CDR3 DNA reads TGTGCCAGCAGTTTGGCCTACTATGGCTACACCTTC. It specifies CASSLAYYGYTF.

V gene TRBV29-1 combines with J gene TRBJ1-1; D not certain. Germline CDR1 and CDR2: SQVTM and ANQGSEA. This CDR3 spans 11 amino acids. The V and J ends lost 5 bases and 1 base respectively, with 5 bases between them. The CDR3, as DNA: TGCAGCGTTTCTGAGAACACTGAAGCTTTCTTT. It yields the protein CSVSENTEAFF.

V usage is TRBV13 and J usage is TRBJ1-1; 7 nucleotides match TRBD1. The germline CDR1 and CDR2 sequences are PRHDT and FYEKMQ (reference sequence). This CDR3 contains 13 residues. J was trimmed by 9 bases and V by 0 bases; bases with no gene match: 4. This chain's CDR3 is CASSLGGGPKAFF. As DNA, the CDR3 is TGTGCCAGCAGCTTAGGAGGGGGCCCCAAAGCTTTCTTT.

The V and J genes are TRBV7-9 and TRBJ2-7, with D maybe TRBD1 (6 bases). The CDR3 spans 14 residues. Germline CDR1 is SEHNR and CDR2 is FQNEAQ (reference sequence). Deletions cut 0 bases from V and 3 bases from J, with 9 bases between. The CDR3: CASSLAGQHYEQYF. Written as DNA, the CDR3 is TGTGCCAGCAGCTTAGCAGGACAGCACTACGAGCAGTACTTC.

This chain uses TRBV4-1 with TRBJ2-7; D is unclear. The CDR3 is made up of 14 amino acids. Trimming removed 1 base from V and 7 bases from J, with 14 bases in between. In germline, CDR1 is MGHRA, CDR2 YSYEKL. CDR3 sequence: CASSQGWAMEEQYF. For the CDR3, the DNA is TGCGCCAGCAGCCAAGGTTGGGCGATGGAAGAGCAGTACTTC.

V gene TRBV3-1 combines with J gene TRBJ2-2; no clear D. Germline V gives CDR1 LGHDT, CDR2 YNNKEL (reference sequence). Trimming pared 0 bases from V and 4 bases from J, leaving 9 bases between. CDR3 size: 15 residues. The CDR3 here is CASSQEEWPTGELFF. CDR3 sequence (DNA): TGTGCCAGCAGCCAAGAAGAATGGCCCACCGGGGAGCTGTTTTTT. Full variable domain (missing parts from reference TRBV3-1 and TRBJ2-2): DTAVSQTPKYLVTQMGNDKSIKCEQNLGHDTMYWYKQDSKKFLKIMFSYNNKELIINETVPNRFSPKSPDKAHLNLHINSLELGDSAVYFCASSQEEWPTGELFFGEGSRLTVL.

This clonotype was observed a few times. V and J are TRBV25-1 and TRBJ2-5; D may correspond to TRBD1 or TRBD2 (5 bases each). V lost 4 bases to trimming and J lost 1 base, with 13 bases between them. Germline loops: CDR1 MGHDK, CDR2 SYGVNS. The CDR3 sequence is 15 residues long. The CDR3 protein is CASSVEAGTQETQYF. CDR3 nucleotides: TGTGCCAGCAGTGTAGAGGCAGGGACCCAAGAGACCCAGTACTTC.

The chain recombines TRBV9 with TRBJ2-1; 12 bases are shared with TRBD2. Germline V CDR1 and CDR2: SGDLS, YYNGEE. The CDR3 contains 16 residues. V shed 6 bases and J 2 bases; nucleotides not matched to a gene: 6. CDR3 loop: CASNPSGGVAYNEQFF. CDR3 DNA: TGTGCCAGCAATCCTAGCGGGGGGGTGGCCTACAATGAGCAGTTCTTC.

The chain carries TRBV5-4 and TRBJ2-7; D gene uncertain. The V gene's germline CDR1 is SGHNT and CDR2 YYREEE (reference sequence). The ends were cut back, 4 bases at V and 0 bases at J, with 11 bases in the middle. The CDR3 sequence is 14 residues long. CDR3 nucleotide sequence: TGTGCCAGCAGCCCAAGCTGGGGCTCCTACGAGCAGTACTTC. Amino acid sequence: CASSPSWGSYEQYF.

The chain has TRBV20-1 and TRBJ2-1, with unresolved D. V was pared by 0 bases and J by 7 bases, with 16 bases between. The CDR3 has 15 amino acids. The V gene's germline CDR1 is DFQATT and CDR2 SNEGSKA (reference sequence). CDR3 amino acids: CSAREDFRSGNEQFF. The CDR3 nucleotides read TGCAGTGCTAGAGAAGACTTTAGGTCTGGGAATGAGCAGTTCTTC.

The chain employs TRBV13 and TRBJ2-2; D perhaps matches TRBD1 (6 bases). Per the germline V gene, CDR1 is PRHDT and CDR2 is FYEKMQ (reference sequence). The CDR3 has 15 residues. V was shortened by 0 bases and J by 6 bases, with 11 bases between the two germline ends. The chain's CDR3 is CASSLGPRTAGELFF. CDR3 bases: TGTGCCAGCAGCTTAGGCCCCAGGACAGCCGGGGAGCTGTTTTTT.

As concerns this clonotype: An end of the junction differs from the germline gene, which may be a read error. The chain joins TRBV20-1 to TRBJ1-1; D is unresolved. CDR1 and CDR2 (germline): DFQATT, SNEGSKA (reference sequence). This CDR3 has 12 amino acids. CDR3 protein: CSARGVNTEAFF. The CDR3, as DNA: TGCAGTGCCAGAGGAGTGAACACTGAAGCTTTCTTT.

The CDR3 protein is CASSETGVHTF. As DNA, the CDR3 is TGTGCCAGCAGTGAAACAGGGGTACACACCTTC. The genes are TRBV25-1 and TRBJ1-2; 7 positions match TRBD1. The J segment lost 12 bases and the V segment lost 2 bases, leaving 3 bases of the junction unmatched. Per germline, CDR1 MGHDK and CDR2 SYGVNS. The CDR3 is made up of 11 amino acids.

The chain joins TRBV6-6 to TRBJ1-5, with a tentative D call TRBD1 (5 bases). The CDR3 sequence is 14 residues long. Germline assignment: CDR1 MNHNY and CDR2 SVGAGI (reference sequence). Trimming took off 7 bases at V and 4 bases at J, with 14 bases between the two ends. The CDR3 sequence is CASIPPGVNQPQHF. In DNA form, the CDR3 reads TGTGCCAGCATACCCCCGGGGGTGAATCAGCCCCAGCATTTT.

This chain joins TRBV9 and TRBJ2-4; 7 bases align to TRBD2. Germline V gene lookup returns CDR1 SGDLS and CDR2 YYNGEE. The CDR3 loop spans 15 amino acids. V was pared by 0 bases and J by 10 bases, with 10 bases of the junction left unmatched. Here the CDR3 DNA reads TGTGCCAGCAGCGTAGTGGAGGGGCCAGCGGGGATTCAGTACTTC. Translation: CASSVVEGPAGIQYF.

V is TRBV7-6 and J is TRBJ1-2, with D perhaps matching TRBD1 (6 bases). The CDR3 contains 13 residues. Germline V gene lookup returns CDR1 SGHVS and CDR2 FNYEAQ. V shed 5 bases and J shed 4 bases, with 11 bases lying between them. The chain's CDR3 is CASSVAGAYGYTF. The CDR3 coding sequence is TGTGCCAGCAGCGTGGCGGGGGCCTATGGCTACACCTTC.

This chain connects TRBV29-1 to TRBJ1-5, with unresolved D. Germline V gene data show CDR1 as SQVTM and CDR2 as ANQGSEA. Trimming stripped 4 bases from V and 3 bases from J, with 10 bases between. CDR3 length equals 13 residues. DNA for the CDR3: TGCAGCGTTGCTTCGGGTGACAATCAGCCCCAGCATTTT. It translates to CSVASGDNQPQHF.

The chain couples TRBV12-3 or TRBV12-4 to TRBJ1-1; D remains unclear. V lost 6 bases and J 6 bases, leaving 8 bases between the germline ends. The CDR3 sequence is 11 residues long. The DNA of the CDR3 is TGTGCCAGCAGCCGGGAAGCTGAAGCTTTCTTT. It yields the protein CASSREAEAFF.